What follows is one T cell receptor (beta chain) and its context. Its antigen is still unknown. 5'RACE primed at constant segments yielded TCR alpha and TCR beta cDNA libraries bearing sample barcodes and UMIs. TCRdb re-analysed the 5' RACE reads in MiXCR, keeping a single row per CDR3 protein. The sample includes 200,000 to 300,000 distinct CDR3 sequences, around 15% of them seen just once. This sample stems from a study of T-cell memory formation after mild COVID-19. Study-wide results and limits: CD4/CD8 balance characterized clones contracting day 15 to 85, and CD4+ skew characterized later expanders.

This CDR3 is built from 16 residues. From germline, CDR1 is DFQATT and CDR2 SNEGSKA (reference sequence). J was trimmed by 7 bases and V by 6 bases; bases with no gene match: 20. The sample consisted of PBMCs or a T cell subset sorted from them (not recorded which). V is TRBV20-1 and J is TRBJ1-1; 7 bases map to TRBD1. The TCR sequence derives from a man younger than 35 who had mild COVID-19 (a few samples of this study predate the infection). Cell type and time point are not known. CDR3 region: CSAAPPDRPDWGEAFF. Here the CDR3 DNA reads TGCAGTGCCGCACCCCCGGACAGGCCGGATTGGGGTGAAGCTTTCTTT.